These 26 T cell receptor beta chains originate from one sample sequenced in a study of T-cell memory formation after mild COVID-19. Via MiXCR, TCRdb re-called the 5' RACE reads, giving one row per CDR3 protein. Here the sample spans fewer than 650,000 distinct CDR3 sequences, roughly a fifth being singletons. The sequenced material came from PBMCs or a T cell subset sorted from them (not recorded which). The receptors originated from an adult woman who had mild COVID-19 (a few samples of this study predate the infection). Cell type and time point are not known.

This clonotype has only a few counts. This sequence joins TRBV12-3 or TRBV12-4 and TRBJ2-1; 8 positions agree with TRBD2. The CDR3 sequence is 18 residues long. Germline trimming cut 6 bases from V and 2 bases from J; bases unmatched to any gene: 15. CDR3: CASRGIGAAGRAYNEQFF. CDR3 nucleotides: TGTGCCAGCAGGGGGATAGGGGCGGCCGGGAGGGCCTACAATGAGCAGTTCTTC.

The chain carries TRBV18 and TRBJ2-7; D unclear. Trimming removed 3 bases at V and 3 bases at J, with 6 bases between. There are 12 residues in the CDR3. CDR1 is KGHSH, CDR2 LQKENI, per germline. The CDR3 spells CASSPNNYEQYF. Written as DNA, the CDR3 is TGTGCCAGCTCACCTAACAACTACGAGCAGTACTTC. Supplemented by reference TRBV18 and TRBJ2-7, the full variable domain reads NAGVMQNPRHLVRRRGQEARLRCSPMKGHSHVYWYRQLPEEGLKFMVYLQKENIIDESGMPKERFSAEFPKEGPSILRIQQVVRGDSAAYFCASSPNNYEQYFGPGTRLTVT.

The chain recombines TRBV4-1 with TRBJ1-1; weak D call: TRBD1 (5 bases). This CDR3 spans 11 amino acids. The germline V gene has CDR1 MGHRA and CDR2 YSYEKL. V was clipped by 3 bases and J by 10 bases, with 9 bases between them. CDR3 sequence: CASSQTDGAFF. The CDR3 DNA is TGCGCCAGCAGCCAGACAGATGGAGCTTTCTTT.

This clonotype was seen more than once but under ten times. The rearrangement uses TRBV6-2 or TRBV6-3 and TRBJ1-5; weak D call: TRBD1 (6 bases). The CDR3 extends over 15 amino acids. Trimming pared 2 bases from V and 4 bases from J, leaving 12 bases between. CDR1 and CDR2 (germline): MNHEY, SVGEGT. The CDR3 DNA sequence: TGTGCCAGCAGTTACCCAGGGGATAAGAATCAGCCCCAGCATTTT. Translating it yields CASSYPGDKNQPQHF.

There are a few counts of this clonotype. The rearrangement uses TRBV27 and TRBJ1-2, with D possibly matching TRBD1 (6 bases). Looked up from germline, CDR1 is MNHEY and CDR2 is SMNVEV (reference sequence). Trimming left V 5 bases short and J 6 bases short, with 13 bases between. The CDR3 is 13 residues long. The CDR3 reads CASSPTGPNGYTF. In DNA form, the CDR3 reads TGTGCCAGCAGTCCCACAGGGCCAAATGGCTACACCTTC.

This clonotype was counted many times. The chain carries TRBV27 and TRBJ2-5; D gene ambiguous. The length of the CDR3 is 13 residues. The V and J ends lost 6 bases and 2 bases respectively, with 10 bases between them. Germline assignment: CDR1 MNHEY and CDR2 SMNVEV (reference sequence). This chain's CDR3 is CASREAVQETQYF. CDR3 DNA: TGTGCCAGCAGGGAAGCTGTGCAAGAGACCCAGTACTTC.

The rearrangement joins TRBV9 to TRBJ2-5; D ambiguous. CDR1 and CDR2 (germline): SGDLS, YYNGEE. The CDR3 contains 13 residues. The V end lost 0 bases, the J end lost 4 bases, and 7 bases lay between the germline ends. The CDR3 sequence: CASSVATGETQYF. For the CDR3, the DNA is TGTGCCAGCAGCGTAGCTACGGGAGAGACCCAGTACTTC.

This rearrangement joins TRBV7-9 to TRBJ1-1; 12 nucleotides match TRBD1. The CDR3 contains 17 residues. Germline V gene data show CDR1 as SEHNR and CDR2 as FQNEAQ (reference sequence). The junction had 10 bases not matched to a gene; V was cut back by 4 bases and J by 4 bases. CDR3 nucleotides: TGTGCCAGCAGCTCGGGACAGGGGGCTGTCAAGATCACTGAAGCTTTCTTT. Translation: CASSSGQGAVKITEAFF.

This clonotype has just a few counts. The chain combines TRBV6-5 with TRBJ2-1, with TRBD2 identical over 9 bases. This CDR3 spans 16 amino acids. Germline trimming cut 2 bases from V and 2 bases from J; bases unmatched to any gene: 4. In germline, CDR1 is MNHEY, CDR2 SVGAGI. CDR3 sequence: CASSYGLAGPYNEQFF. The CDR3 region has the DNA TGTGCCAGCAGTTACGGTCTAGCGGGGCCCTACAATGAGCAGTTCTTC.

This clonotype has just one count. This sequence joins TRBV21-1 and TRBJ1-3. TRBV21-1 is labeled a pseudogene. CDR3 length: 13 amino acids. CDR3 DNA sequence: TGTGCCAGCAGCAAACTCCGCGGGAACACCATATATTTT. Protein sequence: CASSKLRGNTIYF.

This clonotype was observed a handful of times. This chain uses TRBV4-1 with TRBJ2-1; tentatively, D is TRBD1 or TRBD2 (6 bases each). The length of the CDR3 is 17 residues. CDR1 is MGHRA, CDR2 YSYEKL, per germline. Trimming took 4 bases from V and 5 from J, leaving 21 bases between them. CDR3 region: CASSPSKGGTINNEQFF. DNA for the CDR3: TGCGCCAGCAGCCCGTCGAAGGGGGGCACCATTAACAATGAGCAGTTCTTC.

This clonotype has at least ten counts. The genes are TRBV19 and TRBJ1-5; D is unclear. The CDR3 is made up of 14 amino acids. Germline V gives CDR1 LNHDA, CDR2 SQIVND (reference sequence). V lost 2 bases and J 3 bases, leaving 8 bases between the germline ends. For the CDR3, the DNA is TGTGCCAGTAGTATACAGGCGGACAATCAGCCCCAGCATTTT. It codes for CASSIQADNQPQHF.

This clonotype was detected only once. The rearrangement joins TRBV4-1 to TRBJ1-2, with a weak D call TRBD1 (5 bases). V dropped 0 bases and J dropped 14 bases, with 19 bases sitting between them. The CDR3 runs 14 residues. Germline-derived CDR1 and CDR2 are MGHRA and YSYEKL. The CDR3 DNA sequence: TGCGCCAGCAGCCAAGATCGGGGGACCGCCCGGCGAACCTTC. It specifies CASSQDRGTARRTF.

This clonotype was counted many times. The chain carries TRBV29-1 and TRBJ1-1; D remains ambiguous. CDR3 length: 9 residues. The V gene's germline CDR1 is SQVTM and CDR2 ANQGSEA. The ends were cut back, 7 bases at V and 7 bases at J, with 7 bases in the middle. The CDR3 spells CSAGVEAFF. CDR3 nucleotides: TGCAGCGCTGGGGTTGAAGCTTTCTTT.

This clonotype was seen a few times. The CDR3 bases are TGCGCCAGCAGCTCCACTCTTCGACAGGTGAGCTCCTACAATGAGCAGTTCTTC. Its translation is CASSSTLRQVSSYNEQFF. This chain uses TRBV5-1 with TRBJ2-1; D may be TRBD1 (6 bases). CDR1 is SGHRS and CDR2 is YFSETQ in the germline V gene. This CDR3 comprises 18 residues. V shed 3 bases and J shed 0 bases, with 19 bases lying between them.

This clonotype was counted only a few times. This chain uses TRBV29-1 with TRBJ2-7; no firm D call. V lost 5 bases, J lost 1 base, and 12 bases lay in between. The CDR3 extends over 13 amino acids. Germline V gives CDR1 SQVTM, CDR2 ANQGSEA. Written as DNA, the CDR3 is TGCAGCGTTTTAAGAACTGAGTCCTACGAGCAGTACTTC. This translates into CSVLRTESYEQYF.

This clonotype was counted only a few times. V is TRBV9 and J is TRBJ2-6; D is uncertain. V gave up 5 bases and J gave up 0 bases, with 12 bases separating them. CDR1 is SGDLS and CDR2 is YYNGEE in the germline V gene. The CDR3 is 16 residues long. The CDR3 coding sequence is TGTGCCAGCAGTGACCCAGGTTTCTCTGGGGCCAACGTCCTGACTTTC. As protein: CASSDPGFSGANVLTF.

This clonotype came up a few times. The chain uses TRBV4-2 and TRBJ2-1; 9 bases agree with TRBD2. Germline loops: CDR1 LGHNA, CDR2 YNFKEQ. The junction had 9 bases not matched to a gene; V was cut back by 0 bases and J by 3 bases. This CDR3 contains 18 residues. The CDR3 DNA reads TGTGCCAGCAGCCAAGATTCGATTAGAGCGGGAGGCTACAATGAGCAGTTCTTC. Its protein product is CASSQDSIRAGGYNEQFF.

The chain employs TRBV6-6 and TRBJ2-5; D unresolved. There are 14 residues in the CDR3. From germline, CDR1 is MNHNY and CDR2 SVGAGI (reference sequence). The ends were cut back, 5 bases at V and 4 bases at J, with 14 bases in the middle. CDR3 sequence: CASSPRSGSETQYF. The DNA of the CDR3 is TGTGCCAGCAGTCCCCGTTCCGGCTCAGAGACCCAGTACTTC.

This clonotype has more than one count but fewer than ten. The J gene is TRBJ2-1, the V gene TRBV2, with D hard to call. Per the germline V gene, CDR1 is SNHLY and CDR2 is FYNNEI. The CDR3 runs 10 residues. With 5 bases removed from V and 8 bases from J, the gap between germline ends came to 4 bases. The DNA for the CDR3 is TGTGCCAGCAGTCGAGATGAGCAGTTCTTC. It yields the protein CASSRDEQFF.

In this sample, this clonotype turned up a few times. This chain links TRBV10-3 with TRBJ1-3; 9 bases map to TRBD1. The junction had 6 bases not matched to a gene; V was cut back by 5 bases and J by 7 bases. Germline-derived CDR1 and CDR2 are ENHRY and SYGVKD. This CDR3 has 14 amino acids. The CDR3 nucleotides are TGTGCCATCAGTAGTACAGGGGGCTACAACACCATATATTTT. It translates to CAISSTGGYNTIYF.

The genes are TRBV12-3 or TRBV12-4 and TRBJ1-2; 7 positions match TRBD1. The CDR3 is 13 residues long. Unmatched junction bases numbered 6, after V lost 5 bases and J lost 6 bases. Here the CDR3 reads CASSEGQINGYTF. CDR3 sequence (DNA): TGTGCCAGCAGTGAGGGACAGATCAATGGCTACACCTTC.

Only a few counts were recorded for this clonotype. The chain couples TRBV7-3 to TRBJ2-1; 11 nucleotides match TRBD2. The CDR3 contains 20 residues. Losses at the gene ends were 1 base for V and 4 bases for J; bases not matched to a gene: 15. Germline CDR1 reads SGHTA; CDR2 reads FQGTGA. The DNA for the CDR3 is TGTGCCAGCAGCTTAATTCCCGTTGGGCTAGCGGGGGGCCGTTACAATGAGCAGTTCTTC. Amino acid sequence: CASSLIPVGLAGGRYNEQFF.

The CDR3 sequence: CASSFQGKGRNEQFF. The CDR3 bases are TGCGCCAGCAGCTTTCAGGGGAAGGGGCGCAATGAGCAGTTCTTC. The rearrangement joins TRBV5-1 to TRBJ2-1; TRBD1 might be the D (6 bases). The ends were cut back, 2 bases at V and 6 bases at J, with 15 bases in the middle. The CDR3 has 15 residues. Looked up from germline, CDR1 is SGHRS and CDR2 is YFSETQ. Variable domain in full (rest from reference TRBV5-1 and TRBJ2-1): KAGVTQTPRYLIKTRGQQVTLSCSPISGHRSVSWYQQTPGQGLQFLFEYFSETQRNKGNFPGRFSGRQFSNSRSEMNVSTLELGDSALYLCASSFQGKGRNEQFFGPGTRLTVL.

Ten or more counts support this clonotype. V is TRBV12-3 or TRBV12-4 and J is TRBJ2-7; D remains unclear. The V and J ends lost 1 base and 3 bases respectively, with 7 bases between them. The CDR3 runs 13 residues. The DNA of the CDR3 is TGTGCCAGCAGTTTAGGGGCGAACTACGAGCAGTACTTC. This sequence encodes CASSLGANYEQYF.

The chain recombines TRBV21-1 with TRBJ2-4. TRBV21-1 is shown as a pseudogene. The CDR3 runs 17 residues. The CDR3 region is CASSKAPRNLAKNIQYF. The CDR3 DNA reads TGTGCCAGCAGCAAGGCCCCCAGGAACCTAGCCAAAAACATTCAGTACTTC.